These 2 T cell receptor beta chains share one sample of origin, sequenced in a study of blood T cell repertoires in COVID-19. Only in-frame clones appear in the TCRdb table, and some are missing; sequencing was by immunoSEQ multiplex PCR. The sample carries fewer than 300,000 clones, 83% recorded once. The specimen was peripheral blood. Receptors were obtained from a woman in her fifties or sixties who had recovered from COVID-19.

The count of this clone is one. One end of the junction is discordant with germline, which a read error may explain. This chain uses TRBV3-1 (or the pseudogene TRBV3-2) with TRBJ1-4, with no clear D. The CDR3 runs to 8 residues. Germline loops: CDR1 LGHDT, CDR2 YNNKEL (reference sequence). The CDR3: CASSRHGF. CDR3 nucleotide sequence: TGTGCCAGCAGCCGGCATGGTTTT.

V usage is TRBV6-2 or TRBV6-3 and J usage is TRBJ1-4; 12 bases map to TRBD1. With V trimmed by 2 bases and J by 10 bases, 14 bases remained unmatched. There are 18 residues in the CDR3. Germline CDR1 MNHEY, CDR2 SVGEGT. The CDR3 reads CASSYDRRTGTGGAKLFF. CDR3 DNA sequence: TGTGCCAGCAGTTACGACCGCCGTACCGGGACAGGGGGCGCAAAACTGTTTTTT.